The TCR beta chain described here comes from a study of Graves' ophthalmopathy and Graves' hyperthyroidism. This clonotype was found many times. RNA transcripts served as template for amplifying TCR beta CDR3 sequences. HTBI primers were used in a first-round RT-PCR, which preceded a second-round multiplex PCR. TCRdb redid the calling of the multiplex PCR reads with MiXCR, one entry per CDR3 protein. The table includes about 400,000 distinct CDR3 sequences, 18% detected once. The CDR3 totals 13 residues. Trimming pared 4 bases from V and 2 bases from J, leaving 7 bases between. Germline V gene data show CDR1 as SGHRS and CDR2 as YFSETQ.

This receptor was identified in a woman younger than 35 with Graves' ophthalmopathy. The chain is built from TRBV5-1 and TRBJ1-5; D gene uncertain. What was sequenced was peripheral blood. CDR3 residues: CASSIQGNQPQHF. CDR3 DNA: TGCGCCAGCAGCATTCAGGGCAATCAGCCCCAGCATTTT. The complete variable domain, with remaining parts taken from reference TRBV5-1 and TRBJ1-5, reads KAGVTQTPRYLIKTRGQQVTLSCSPISGHRSVSWYQQTPGQGLQFLFEYFSETQRNKGNFPGRFSGRQFSNSRSEMNVSTLELGDSALYLCASSIQGNQPQHFGDGTRLSIL.